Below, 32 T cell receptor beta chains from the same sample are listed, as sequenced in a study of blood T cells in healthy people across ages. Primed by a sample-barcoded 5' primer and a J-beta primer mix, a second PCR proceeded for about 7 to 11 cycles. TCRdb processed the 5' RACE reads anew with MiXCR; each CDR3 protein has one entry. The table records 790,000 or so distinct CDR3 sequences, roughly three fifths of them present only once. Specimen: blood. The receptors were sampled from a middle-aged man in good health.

The CDR3 spells CASSGSARTETQYF. The CDR3 DNA follows: TGTGCCAGCAGCGGCTCAGCCCGGACAGAGACCCAGTACTTC. J is TRBJ2-5 and V is TRBV12-3 or TRBV12-4; D gene uncertain. The CDR3 runs 14 residues. V was cut by 6 bases and J by 4 bases, with 15 bases left in between.

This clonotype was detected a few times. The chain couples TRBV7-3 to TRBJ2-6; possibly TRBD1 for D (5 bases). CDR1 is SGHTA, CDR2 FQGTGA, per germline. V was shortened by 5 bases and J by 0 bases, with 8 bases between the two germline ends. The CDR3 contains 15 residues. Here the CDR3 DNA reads TGTGCCAGCAGCCCACAGGCCTCTGGGGCCAACGTCCTGACTTTC. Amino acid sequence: CASSPQASGANVLTF. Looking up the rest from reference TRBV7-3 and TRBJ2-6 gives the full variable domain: GAGVSQTPSNKVTEKGKYVELRCDPISGHTALYWYRQSLGQGPEFLIYFQGTGAADDSGLPNDRFFAVRPEGSVSTLKIQRTERGDSAVYLCASSPQASGANVLTFGAGSRLTVL.

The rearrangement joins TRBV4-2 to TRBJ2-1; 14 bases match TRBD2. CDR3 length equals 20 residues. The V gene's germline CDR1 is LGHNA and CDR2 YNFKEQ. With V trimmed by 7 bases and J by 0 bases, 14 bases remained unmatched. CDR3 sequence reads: CASTLYGLAGGPSSYNEQFF. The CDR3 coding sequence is TGTGCCAGCACCTTATATGGACTAGCGGGGGGACCCAGCTCCTACAATGAGCAGTTCTTC.

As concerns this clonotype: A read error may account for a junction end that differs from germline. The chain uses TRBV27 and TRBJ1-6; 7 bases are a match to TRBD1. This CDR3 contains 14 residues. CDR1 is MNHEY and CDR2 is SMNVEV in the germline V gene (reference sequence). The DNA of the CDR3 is TGTGCCGGCAGTTGGGGGACAGTCGGGTCACCCCTCCACTTT. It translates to CAGSWGTVGSPLHF.

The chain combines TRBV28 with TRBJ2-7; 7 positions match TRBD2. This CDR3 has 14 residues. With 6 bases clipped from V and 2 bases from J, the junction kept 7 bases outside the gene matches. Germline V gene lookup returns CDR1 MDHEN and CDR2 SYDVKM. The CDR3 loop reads CASRSQGGAYEQYF. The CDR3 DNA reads TGTGCCAGCAGGAGTCAGGGAGGGGCCTACGAGCAGTACTTC.

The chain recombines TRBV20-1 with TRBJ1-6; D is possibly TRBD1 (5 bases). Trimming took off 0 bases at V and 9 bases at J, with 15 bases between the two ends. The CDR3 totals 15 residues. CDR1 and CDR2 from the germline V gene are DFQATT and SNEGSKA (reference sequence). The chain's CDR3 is CSARDRQNSASPLHF. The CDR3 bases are TGCAGTGCTAGAGATCGACAGAACTCTGCTTCACCCCTCCACTTT.

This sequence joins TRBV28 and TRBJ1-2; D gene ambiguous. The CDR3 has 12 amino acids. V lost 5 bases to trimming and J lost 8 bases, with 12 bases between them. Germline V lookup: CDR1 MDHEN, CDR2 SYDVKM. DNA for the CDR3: TGTGCCAGCAGTCGGACTGCTTTCGGCTACACCTTC. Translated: CASSRTAFGYTF.

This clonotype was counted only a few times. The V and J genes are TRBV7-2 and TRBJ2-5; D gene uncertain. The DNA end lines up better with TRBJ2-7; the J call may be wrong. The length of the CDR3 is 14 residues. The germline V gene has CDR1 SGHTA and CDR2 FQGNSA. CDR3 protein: CASSLARFSYEQYF. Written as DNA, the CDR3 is TGTGCCAGCAGCTTAGCCAGGTTCTCCTACGAGCAGTACTTC.

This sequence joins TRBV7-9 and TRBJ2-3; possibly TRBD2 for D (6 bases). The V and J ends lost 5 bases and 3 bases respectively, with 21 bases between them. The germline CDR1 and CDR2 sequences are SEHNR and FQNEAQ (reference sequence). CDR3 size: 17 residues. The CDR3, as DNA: TGTGCCAGCAGCCCCCTCCCGGGGGACCCGGGAACAGATACGCAGTATTTT. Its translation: CASSPLPGDPGTDTQYF.

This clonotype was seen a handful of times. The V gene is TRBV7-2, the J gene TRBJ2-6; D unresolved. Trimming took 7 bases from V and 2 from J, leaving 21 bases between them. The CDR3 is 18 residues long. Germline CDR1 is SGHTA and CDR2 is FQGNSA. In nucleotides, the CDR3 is TGTGCCAGCATCTCAAGAACCCACAGTTATGCTGGGGCCAACGTCCTGACTTTC. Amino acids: CASISRTHSYAGANVLTF.

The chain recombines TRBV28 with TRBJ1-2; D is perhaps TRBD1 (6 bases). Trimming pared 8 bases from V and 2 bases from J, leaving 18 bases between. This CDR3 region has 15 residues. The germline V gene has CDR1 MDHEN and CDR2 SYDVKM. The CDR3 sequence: CASVARGFGNYGYTF. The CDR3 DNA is TGTGCCAGCGTGGCCAGGGGATTTGGGAACTATGGCTACACCTTC.

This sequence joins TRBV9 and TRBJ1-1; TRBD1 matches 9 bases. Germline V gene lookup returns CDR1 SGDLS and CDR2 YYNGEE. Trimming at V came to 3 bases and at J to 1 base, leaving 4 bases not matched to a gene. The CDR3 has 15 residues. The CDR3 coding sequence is TGTGCCAGCAGCGGACAGGGGGGGCAGAACACTGAAGCTTTCTTT. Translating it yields CASSGQGGQNTEAFF.

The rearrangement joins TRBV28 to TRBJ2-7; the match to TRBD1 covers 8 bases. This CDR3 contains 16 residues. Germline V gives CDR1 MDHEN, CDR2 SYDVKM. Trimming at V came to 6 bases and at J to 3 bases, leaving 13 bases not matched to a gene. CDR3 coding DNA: TGTGCCAGCAGCCTACCTGGGACAGGCGGTCGCTACGAGCAGTACTTC. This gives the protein CASSLPGTGGRYEQYF.

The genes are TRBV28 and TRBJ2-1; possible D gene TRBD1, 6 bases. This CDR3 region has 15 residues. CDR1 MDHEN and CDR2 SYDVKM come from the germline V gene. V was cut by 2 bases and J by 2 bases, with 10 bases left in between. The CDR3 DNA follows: TGTGCCAGCAGTTTAGGCACAGGGACCTACAATGAGCAGTTCTTC. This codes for CASSLGTGTYNEQFF. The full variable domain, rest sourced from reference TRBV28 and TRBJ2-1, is DVKVTQSSRYLVKRTGEKVFLECVQDMDHENMFWYRQDPGLGLRLIYFSYDVKMKEKGDIPEGYSVSREKKERFSLILESASTNQTSMYLCASSLGTGTYNEQFFGPGTRLTVL.

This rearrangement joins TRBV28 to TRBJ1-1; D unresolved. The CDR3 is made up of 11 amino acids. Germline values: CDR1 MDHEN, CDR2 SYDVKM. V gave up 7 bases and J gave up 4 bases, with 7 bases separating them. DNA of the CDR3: TGTGCCAGCATCGCTTCCACTGAAGCTTTCTTT. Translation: CASIASTEAFF.

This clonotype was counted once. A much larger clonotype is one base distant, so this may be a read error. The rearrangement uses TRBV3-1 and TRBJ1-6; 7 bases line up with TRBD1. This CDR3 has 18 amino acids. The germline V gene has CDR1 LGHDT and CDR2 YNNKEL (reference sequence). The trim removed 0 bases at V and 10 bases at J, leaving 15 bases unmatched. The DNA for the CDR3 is TGTGCCAGCAGCCAAGATGGGACAGTCCCTTTGCTGCGATCACCCCTCCACTTT. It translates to CASSQDGTVPLLRSPLHF.

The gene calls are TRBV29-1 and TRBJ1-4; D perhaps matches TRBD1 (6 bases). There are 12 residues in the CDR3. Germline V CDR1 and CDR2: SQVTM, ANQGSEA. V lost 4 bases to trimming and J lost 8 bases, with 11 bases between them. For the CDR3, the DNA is TGCAGCGTTGGGACAGCGAGGGAAAAACTGTTTTTT. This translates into CSVGTAREKLFF.

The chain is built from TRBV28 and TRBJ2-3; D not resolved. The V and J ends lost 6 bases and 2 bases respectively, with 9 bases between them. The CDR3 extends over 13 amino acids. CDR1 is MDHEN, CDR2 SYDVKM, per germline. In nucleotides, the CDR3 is TGTGCCAGCAGGACGACAATCACAGATACGCAGTATTTT. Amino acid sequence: CASRTTITDTQYF.

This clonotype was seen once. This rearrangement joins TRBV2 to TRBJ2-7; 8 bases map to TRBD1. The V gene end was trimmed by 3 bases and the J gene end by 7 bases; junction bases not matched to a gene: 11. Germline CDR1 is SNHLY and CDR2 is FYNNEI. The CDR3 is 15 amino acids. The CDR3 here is CASSEIPGGYCEQYF. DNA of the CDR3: TGTGCCAGCAGTGAGATACCAGGGGGCTACTGTGAGCAGTACTTC.

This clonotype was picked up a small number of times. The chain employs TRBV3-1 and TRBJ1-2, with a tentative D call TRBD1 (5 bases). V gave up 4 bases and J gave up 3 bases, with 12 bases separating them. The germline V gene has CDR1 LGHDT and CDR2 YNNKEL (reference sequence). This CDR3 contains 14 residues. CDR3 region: CASSPGDHDYGYTF. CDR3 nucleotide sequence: TGTGCCAGCAGCCCCGGGGACCACGACTATGGCTACACCTTC. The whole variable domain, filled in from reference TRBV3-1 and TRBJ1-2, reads DTAVSQTPKYLVTQMGNDKSIKCEQNLGHDTMYWYKQDSKKFLKIMFSYNNKELIINETVPNRFSPKSPDKAHLNLHINSLELGDSAVYFCASSPGDHDYGYTFGSGTRLTVV.

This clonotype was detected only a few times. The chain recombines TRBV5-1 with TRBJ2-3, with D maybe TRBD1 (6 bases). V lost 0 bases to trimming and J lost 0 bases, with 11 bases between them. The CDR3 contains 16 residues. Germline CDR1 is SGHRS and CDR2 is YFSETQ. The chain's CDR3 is CASSLDPTGSTDTQYF. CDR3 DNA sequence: TGCGCCAGCAGCTTGGATCCGACAGGTAGCACAGATACGCAGTATTTT.

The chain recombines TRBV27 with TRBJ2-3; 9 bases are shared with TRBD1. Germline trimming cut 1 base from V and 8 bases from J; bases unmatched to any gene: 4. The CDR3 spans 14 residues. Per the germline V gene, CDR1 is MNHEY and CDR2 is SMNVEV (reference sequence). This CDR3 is CASSLLGQGSTQYF. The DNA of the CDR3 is TGTGCCAGCAGTTTATTGGGACAGGGTTCTACGCAGTATTTT.

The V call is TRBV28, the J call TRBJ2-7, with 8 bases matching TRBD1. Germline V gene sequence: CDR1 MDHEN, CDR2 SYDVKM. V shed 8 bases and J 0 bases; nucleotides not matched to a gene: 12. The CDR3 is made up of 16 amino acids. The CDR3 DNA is TGTGCCAGCGGGCGTCTCCAGGGGGCTTACTCCTACGAGCAGTACTTC. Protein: CASGRLQGAYSYEQYF.

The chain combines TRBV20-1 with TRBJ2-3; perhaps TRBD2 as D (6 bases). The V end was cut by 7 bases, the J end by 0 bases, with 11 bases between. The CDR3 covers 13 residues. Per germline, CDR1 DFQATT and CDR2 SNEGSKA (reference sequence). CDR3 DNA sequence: TGCAGTGGTGGAGGGCCTAGCACAGATACGCAGTATTTT. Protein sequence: CSGGGPSTDTQYF.

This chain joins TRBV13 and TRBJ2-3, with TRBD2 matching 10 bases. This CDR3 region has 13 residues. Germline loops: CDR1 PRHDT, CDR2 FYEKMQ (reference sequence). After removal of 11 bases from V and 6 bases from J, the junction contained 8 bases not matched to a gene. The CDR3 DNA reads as TGTGCCGGGTTAGCGGGGGGAGCGGATACGCAGTATTTT. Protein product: CAGLAGGADTQYF.

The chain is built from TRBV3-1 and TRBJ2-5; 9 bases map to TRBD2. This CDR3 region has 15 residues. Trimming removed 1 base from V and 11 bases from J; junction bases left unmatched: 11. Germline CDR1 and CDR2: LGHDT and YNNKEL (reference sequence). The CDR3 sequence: CASSQVLAGTYGQYF. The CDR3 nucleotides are TGTGCCAGCAGCCAAGTCCTAGCGGGAACCTACGGGCAGTACTTC.

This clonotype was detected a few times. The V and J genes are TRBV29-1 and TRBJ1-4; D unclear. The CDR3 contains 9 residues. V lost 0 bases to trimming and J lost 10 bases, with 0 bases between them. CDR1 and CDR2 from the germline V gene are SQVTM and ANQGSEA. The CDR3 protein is CSVEEKLFF. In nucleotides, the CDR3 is TGCAGCGTTGAAGAAAAACTGTTTTTT. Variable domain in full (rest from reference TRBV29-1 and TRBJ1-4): SAVISQKPSRDICQRGTSLTIQCQVDSQVTMMFWYRQQPGQSLTLIATANQGSEATYESGFVIDKFPISRPNLTFSTLTVSNMSPEDSSIYLCSVEEKLFFGSGTQLSVL.

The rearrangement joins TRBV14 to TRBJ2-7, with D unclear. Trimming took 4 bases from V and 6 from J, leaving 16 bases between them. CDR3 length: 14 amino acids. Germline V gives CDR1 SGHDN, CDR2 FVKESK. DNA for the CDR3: TGTGCCAGCAGCCTAACGGGTGCTATTAGCGAGCAGTACTTC. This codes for CASSLTGAISEQYF.

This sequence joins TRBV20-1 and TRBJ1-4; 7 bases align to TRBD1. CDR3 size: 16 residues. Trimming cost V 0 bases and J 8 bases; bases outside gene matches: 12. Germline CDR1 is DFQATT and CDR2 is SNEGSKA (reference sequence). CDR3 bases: TGCAGTGCTAGAGACGTAATGGCTACAGGGGCCGAAAAACTGTTTTTT. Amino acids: CSARDVMATGAEKLFF.

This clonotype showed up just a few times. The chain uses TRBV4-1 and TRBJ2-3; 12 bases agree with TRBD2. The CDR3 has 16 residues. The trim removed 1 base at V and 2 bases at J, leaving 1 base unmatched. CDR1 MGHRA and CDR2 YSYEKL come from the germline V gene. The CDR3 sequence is CASSQGLAGDTDTQYF. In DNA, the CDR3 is TGCGCCAGCAGCCAAGGACTAGCGGGGGACACAGATACGCAGTATTTT.

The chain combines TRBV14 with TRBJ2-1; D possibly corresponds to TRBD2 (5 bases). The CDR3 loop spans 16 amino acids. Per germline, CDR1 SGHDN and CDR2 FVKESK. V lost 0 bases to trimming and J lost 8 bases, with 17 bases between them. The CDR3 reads CASSQDLRVRSDEQFF. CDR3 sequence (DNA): TGTGCCAGCAGCCAAGATTTGAGGGTAAGAAGTGATGAGCAGTTCTTC.

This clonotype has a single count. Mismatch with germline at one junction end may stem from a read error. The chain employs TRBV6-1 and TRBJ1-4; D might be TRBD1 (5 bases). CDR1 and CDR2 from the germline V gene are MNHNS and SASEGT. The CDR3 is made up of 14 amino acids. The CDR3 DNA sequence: TGTGCCAGCAGTCGGGACGGACGTAATGAAGAACTGTTTTTT. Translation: CASSRDGRNEELFF.